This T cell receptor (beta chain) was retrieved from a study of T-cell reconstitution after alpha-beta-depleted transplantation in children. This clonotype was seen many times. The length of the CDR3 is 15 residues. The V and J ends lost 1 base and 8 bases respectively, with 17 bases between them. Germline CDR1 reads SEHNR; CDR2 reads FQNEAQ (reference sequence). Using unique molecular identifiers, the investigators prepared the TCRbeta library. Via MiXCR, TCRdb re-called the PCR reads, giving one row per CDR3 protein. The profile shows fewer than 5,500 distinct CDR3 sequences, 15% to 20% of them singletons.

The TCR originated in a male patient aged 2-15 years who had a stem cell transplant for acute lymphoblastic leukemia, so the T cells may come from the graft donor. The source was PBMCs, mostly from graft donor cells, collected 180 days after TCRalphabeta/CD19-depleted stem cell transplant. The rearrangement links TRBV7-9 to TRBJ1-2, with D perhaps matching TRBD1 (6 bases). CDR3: CASSLEGLGAAGYTF. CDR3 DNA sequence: TGTGCCAGCAGCTTAGAAGGGCTGGGGGCGGCCGGCTACACCTTC.